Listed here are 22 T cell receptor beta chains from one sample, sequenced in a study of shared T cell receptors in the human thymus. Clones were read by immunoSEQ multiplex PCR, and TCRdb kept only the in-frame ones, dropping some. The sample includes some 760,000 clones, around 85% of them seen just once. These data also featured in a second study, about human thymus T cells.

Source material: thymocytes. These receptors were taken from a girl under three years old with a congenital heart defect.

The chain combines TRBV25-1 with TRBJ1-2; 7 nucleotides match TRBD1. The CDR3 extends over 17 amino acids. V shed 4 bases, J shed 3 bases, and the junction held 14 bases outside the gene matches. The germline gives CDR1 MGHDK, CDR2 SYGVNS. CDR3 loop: CASSVADRQGKYYGYTF. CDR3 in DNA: TGTGCCAGCAGTGTAGCTGACAGACAGGGTAAATACTATGGCTACACCTTC.

The CDR3 bases are TGTGCCAGCAGCCCCACAGTAGACAATGAAAAACTGTTTTTT. It specifies CASSPTVDNEKLFF. The chain recombines TRBV5-4 with TRBJ1-4; D remains ambiguous. Trimming removed 4 bases from V and 5 bases from J, with 12 bases in between. Per germline, CDR1 SGHNT and CDR2 YYREEE (reference sequence). The CDR3 totals 14 residues. Together with reference TRBV5-4 and TRBJ1-4, the CDR3 gives the full variable domain: ETGVTQSPTHLIKTRGQQVTLRCSSQSGHNTVSWYQQALGQGPQFIFQYYREEENGRGNFPPRFSGLQFPNYSSELNVNALELDDSALYLCASSPTVDNEKLFFGSGTQLSVL.

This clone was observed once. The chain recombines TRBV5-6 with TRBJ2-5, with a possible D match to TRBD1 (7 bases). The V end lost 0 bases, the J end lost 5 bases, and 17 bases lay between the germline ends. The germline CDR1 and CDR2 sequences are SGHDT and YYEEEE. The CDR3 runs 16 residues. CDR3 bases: TGTGCCAGCAGCTTGGGTCCCCCAGGGGGGTTGGAGACCCAGTACTTC. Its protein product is CASSLGPPGGLETQYF.

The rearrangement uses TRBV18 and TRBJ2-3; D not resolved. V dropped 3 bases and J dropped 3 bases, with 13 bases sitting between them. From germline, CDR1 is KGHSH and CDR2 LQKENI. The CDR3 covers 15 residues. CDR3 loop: CASSPVVLITDTQYF. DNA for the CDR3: TGTGCCAGCTCACCCGTCGTGTTAATAACAGATACGCAGTATTTT.

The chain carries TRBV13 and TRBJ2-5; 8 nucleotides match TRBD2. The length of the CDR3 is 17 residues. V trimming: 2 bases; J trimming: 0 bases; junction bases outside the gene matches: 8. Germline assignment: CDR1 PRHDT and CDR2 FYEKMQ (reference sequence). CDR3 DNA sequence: TGTGCCAGCAGCTTACGGGGGGGCGAACGGTACCAAGAGACCCAGTACTTC. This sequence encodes CASSLRGGERYQETQYF.

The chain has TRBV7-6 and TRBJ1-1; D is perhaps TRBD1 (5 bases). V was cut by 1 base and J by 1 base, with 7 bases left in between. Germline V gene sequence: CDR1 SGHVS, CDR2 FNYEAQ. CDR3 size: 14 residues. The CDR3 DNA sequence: TGTGCCAGCAGCTTAGGCGGACAGAACACTGAAGCTTTCTTT. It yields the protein CASSLGGQNTEAFF.

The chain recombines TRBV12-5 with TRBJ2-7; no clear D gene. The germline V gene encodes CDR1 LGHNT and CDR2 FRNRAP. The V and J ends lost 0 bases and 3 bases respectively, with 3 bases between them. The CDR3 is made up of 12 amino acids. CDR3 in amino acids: CASGLVIYEQYF. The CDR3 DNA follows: TGTGCTAGTGGTTTGGTCATCTACGAGCAGTACTTC. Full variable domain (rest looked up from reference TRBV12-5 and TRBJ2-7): DARVTQTPRHKVTEMGQEVTMRCQPILGHNTVFWYRQTMMQGLELLAYFRNRAPLDDSGMPKDRFSAEMPDATLATLKIQPSEPRDSAVYFCASGLVIYEQYFGPGTRLTVT.

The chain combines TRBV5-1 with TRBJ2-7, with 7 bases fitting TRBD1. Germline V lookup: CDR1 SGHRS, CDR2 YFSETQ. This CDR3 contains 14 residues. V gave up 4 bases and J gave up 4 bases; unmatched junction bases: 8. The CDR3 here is CASSPSTGSYEQYF. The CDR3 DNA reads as TGCGCCAGCAGCCCATCGACAGGGTCGTACGAGCAGTACTTC.

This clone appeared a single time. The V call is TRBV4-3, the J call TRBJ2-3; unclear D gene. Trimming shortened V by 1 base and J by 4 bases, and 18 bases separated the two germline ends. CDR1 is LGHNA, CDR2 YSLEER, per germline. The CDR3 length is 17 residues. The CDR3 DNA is TGCGCCAGCAGCCAAGCACCGGGTCCTAACCCTCCAGATACGCAGTATTTT. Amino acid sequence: CASSQAPGPNPPDTQYF.

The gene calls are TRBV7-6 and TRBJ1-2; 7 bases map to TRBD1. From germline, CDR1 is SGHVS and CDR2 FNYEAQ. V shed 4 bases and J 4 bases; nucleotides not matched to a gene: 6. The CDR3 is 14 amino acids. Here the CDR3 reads CASSYTTGSYGYTF. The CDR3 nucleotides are TGTGCCAGCAGCTACACGACAGGGTCCTATGGCTACACCTTC.

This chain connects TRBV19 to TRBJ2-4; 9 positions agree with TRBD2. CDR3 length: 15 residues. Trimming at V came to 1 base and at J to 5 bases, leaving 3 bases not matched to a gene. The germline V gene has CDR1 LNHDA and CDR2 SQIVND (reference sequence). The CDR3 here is CASSIAIAGENIQYF. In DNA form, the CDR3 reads TGTGCCAGTAGTATAGCAATAGCGGGGGAAAACATTCAGTACTTC.

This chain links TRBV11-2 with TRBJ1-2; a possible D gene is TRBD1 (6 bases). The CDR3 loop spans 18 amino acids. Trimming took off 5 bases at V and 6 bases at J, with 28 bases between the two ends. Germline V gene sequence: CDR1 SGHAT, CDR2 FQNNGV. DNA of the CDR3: TGTGCCAGCAGCCCAGAAGTACAGGGTGAAGGGCTGGTGGATGGCTACACCTTC. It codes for CASSPEVQGEGLVDGYTF.

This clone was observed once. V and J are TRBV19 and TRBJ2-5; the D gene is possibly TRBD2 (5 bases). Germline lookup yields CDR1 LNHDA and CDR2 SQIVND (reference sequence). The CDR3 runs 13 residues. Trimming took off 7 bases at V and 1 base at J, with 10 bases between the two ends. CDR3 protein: CASNQGSQETQYF. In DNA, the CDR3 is TGTGCCAGTAATCAAGGGAGCCAAGAGACCCAGTACTTC.

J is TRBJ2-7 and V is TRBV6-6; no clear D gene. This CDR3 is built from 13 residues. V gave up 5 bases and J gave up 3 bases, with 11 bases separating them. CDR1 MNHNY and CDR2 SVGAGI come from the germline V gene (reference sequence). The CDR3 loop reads CASSQIQFYEQYF. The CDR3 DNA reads TGTGCCAGCAGTCAAATACAGTTCTACGAGCAGTACTTC.

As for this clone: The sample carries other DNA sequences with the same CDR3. CDR3 amino acids: CSASRGYEQYF. The CDR3 nucleotides are TGCAGTGCTAGTCGCGGCTACGAGCAGTACTTC. The V gene is TRBV20-1, the J gene TRBJ2-7; D not certain. This CDR3 comprises 11 residues. Trimming shortened V by 3 bases and J by 3 bases, and 6 bases separated the two germline ends. Germline V gene sequence: CDR1 DFQATT, CDR2 SNEGSKA (reference sequence).

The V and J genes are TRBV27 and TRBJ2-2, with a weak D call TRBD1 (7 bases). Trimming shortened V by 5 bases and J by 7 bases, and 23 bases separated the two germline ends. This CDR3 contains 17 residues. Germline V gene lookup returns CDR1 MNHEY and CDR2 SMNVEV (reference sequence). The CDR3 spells CASSPRTGRRVSGELFF. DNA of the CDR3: TGTGCCAGCAGTCCAAGGACAGGTCGGAGGGTGAGCGGGGAGCTGTTTTTT.

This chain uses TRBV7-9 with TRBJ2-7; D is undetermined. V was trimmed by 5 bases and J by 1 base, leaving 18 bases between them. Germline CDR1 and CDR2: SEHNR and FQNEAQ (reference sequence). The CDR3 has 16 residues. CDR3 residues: CASSHVVGLESYEQYF. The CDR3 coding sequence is TGTGCCAGCAGCCACGTGGTGGGCCTGGAATCCTACGAGCAGTACTTC.

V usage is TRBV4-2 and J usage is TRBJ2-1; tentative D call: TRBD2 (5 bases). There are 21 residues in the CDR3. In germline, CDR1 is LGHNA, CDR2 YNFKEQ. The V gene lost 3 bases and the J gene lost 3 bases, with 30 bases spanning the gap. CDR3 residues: CASSHDTTRIVWLEGYNEQFF. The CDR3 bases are TGTGCCAGCAGCCACGACACAACACGCATAGTGTGGCTCGAGGGCTACAATGAGCAGTTCTTC.

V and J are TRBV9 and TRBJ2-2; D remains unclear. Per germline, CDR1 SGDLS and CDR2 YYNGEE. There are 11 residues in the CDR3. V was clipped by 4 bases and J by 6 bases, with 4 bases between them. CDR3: CASSSSGELFF. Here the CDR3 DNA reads TGTGCCAGCAGCTCTTCCGGGGAGCTGTTTTTT.

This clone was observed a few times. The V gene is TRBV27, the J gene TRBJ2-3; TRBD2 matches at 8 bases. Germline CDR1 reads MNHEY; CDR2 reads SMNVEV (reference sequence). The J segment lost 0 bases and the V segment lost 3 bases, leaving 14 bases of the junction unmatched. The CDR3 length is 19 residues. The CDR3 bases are TGTGCCAGCAGTTTCAGAATCGGGGGGGCGTCCCCTAGCACAGATACGCAGTATTTT. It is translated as CASSFRIGGASPSTDTQYF.

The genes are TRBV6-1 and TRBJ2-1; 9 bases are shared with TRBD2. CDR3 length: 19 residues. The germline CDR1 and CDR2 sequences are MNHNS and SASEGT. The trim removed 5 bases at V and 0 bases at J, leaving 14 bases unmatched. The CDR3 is CASSQGGGGAPSSYNEQFF. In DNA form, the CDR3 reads TGTGCCAGCAGTCAAGGTGGCGGGGGGGCCCCGAGCTCCTACAATGAGCAGTTCTTC.

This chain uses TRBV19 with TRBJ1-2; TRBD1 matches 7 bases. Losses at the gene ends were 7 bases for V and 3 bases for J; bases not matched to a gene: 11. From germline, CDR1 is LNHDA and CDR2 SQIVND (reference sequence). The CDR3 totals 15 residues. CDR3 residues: CASNPRQGSDYGYTF. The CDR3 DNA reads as TGTGCCAGTAACCCCCGACAGGGTAGTGACTATGGCTACACCTTC. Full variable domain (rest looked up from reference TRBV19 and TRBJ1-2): DGGITQSPKYLFRKEGQNVTLSCEQNLNHDAMYWYRQDPGQGLRLIYYSQIVNDFQKGDIAEGYSVSREKKESFPLTVTSAQKNPTAFYLCASNPRQGSDYGYTFGSGTRLTVV.